This T cell receptor beta chain stems from a study of blood T cell repertoires in COVID-19. Whole-study context: Sources were T cells, B-cell-depleted T cells, or PBMCs; the material itself was cDNA or gDNA.

The study assigned cohorts using participant-reported clinical history. Donors in Cohort 3 counted as recovered after two negative PCRs, clearance, or symptom resolution. CDR3 size: 16 residues. V lost 4 bases, J lost 2 bases, and 5 bases stayed unmatched. Per the germline V gene, CDR1 is MDHEN and CDR2 is SYDVKM. The protocol was immunoSEQ multiplex PCR, while the TCRdb copy is restricted to in-frame clones and leaves out a portion. The table has 300,000 to 400,000 clones, approximately 88% seen once. V usage is TRBV28 and J usage is TRBJ2-1; 10 bases align to TRBD2. The TCR comes from a man aged 30 to 39 who had recovered from COVID-19. The sequenced sample consisted of PBMCs or T cells enriched from blood (not recorded which). CDR3 bases: TGTGCCAGCAGTTCACCAGCGGGGGGGCCCTACAATGAGCAGTTCTTC. As protein: CASSSPAGGPYNEQFF.